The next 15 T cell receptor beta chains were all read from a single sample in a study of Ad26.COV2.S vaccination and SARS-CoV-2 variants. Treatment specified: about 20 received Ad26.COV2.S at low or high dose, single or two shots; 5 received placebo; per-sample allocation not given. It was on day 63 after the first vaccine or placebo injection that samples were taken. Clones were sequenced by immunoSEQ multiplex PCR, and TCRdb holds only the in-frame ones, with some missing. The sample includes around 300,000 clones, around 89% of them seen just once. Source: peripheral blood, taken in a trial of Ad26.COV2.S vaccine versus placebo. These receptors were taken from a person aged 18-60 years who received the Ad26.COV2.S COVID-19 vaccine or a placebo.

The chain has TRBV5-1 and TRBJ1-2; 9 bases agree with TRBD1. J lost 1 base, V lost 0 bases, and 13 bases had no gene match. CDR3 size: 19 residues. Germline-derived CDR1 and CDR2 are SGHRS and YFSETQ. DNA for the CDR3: TGCGCCAGCAGCTTGGAATATAATAACAGGGGGCCCCTTAACTATGGCTACACCTTC. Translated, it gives CASSLEYNNRGPLNYGYTF.

For the CDR3, the DNA is TGTGCCAGTAGTATCCGCGGGAGTTCCTACAATGAGCAGTTCTTC. Its translation is CASSIRGSSYNEQFF. The rearrangement uses TRBV19 and TRBJ2-1, with 7 bases that match TRBD2. V was clipped by 3 bases and J by 1 base; unmatched bases: 3. The CDR3 consists of 15 residues. Germline assignment: CDR1 LNHDA and CDR2 SQIVND (reference sequence).

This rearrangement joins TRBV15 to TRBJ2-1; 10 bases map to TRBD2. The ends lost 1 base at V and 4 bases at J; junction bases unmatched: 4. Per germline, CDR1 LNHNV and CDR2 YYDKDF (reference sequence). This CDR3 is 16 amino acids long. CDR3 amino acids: CATSRGASGSYNEQFF. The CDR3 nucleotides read TGTGCCACCAGCAGAGGGGCTAGCGGGAGTTACAATGAGCAGTTCTTC.

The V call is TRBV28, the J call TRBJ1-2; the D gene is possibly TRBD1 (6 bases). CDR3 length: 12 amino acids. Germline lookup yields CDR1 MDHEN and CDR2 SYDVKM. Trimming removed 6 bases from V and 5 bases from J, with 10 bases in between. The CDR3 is CASSTGQYGYTF. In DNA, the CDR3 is TGTGCCAGCAGCACAGGACAGTATGGCTACACCTTC.

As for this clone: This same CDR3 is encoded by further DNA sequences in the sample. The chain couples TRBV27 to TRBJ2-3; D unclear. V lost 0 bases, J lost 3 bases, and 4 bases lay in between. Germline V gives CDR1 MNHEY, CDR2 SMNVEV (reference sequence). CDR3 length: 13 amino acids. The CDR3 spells CASSLSGTDTQYF. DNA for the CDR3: TGTGCCAGCAGTTTATCAGGGACAGATACGCAGTATTTT.

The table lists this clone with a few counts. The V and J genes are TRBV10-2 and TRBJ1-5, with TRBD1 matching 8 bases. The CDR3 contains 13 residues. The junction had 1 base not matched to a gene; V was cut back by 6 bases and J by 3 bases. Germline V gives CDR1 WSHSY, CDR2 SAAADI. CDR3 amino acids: CASRGQVNQPQHF. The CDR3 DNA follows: TGCGCCAGCAGGGGACAGGTCAATCAGCCCCAGCATTTT.

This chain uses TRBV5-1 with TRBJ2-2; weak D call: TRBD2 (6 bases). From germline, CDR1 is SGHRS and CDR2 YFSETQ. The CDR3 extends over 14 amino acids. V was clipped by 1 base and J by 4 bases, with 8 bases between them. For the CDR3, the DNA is TGCGCCAGCAGCTTGATGGGGGGCACCGGGGAGCTGTTTTTT. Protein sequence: CASSLMGGTGELFF.

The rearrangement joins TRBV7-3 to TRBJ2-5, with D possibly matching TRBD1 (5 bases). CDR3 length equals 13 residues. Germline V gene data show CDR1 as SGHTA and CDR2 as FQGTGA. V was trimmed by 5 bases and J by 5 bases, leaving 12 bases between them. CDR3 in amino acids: CASSPSGLETQYF. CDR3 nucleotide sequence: TGTGCCAGCAGCCCGTCAGGGCTGGAGACCCAGTACTTC.

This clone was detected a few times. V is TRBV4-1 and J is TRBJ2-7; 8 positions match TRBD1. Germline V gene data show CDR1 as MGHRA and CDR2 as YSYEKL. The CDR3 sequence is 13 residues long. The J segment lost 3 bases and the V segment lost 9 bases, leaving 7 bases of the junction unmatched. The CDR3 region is CASSTGVGYEQYF. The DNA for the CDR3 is TGCGCCAGTTCGACAGGGGTCGGCTACGAGCAGTACTTC.

CDR3: CASSSRDYDYEQYF. Written as DNA, the CDR3 is TGTGCCAGCAGTTCTCGGGACTACGACTACGAGCAGTACTTC. The chain employs TRBV6-6 and TRBJ2-7; 7 bases fit TRBD2. The trim removed 4 bases at V and 3 bases at J, leaving 6 bases unmatched. From germline, CDR1 is MNHNY and CDR2 SVGAGI (reference sequence). This CDR3 has 14 amino acids.

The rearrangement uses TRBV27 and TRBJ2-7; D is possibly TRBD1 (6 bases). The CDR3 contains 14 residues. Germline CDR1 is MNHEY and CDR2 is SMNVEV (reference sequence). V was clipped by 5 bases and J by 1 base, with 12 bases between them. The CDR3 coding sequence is TGTGCCAGCAGTAGGACAGCGGAATCCTACGAGCAGTACTTC. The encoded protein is CASSRTAESYEQYF.

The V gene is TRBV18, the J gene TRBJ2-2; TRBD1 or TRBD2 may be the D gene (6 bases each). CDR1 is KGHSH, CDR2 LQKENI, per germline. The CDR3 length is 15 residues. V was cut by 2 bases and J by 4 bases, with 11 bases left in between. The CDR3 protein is CASSPGGPGTGELFF. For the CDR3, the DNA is TGTGCCAGCTCACCAGGGGGGCCTGGCACCGGGGAGCTGTTTTTT.

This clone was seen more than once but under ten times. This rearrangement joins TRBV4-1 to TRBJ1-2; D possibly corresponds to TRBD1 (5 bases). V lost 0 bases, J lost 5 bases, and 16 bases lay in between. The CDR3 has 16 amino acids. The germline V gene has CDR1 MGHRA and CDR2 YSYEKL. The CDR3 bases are TGCGCCAGCAGCCAAGAGGAGTGGACGGGGACTTATGGCTACACCTTC. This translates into CASSQEEWTGTYGYTF.

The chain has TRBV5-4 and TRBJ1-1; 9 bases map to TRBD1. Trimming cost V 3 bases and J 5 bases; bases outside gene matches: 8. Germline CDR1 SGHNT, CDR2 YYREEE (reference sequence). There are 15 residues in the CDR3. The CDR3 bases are TGTGCCAGCAGCTACCAACAACAGGGGGCTACTGAAGCTTTCTTT. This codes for CASSYQQQGATEAFF.

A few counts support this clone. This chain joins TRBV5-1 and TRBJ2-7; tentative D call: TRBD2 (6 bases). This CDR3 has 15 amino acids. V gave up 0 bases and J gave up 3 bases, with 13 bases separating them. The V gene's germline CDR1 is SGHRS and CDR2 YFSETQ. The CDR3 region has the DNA TGCGCCAGCAGCTTGGGCGGGGAACCCGTCTACGAGCAGTACTTC. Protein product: CASSLGGEPVYEQYF.